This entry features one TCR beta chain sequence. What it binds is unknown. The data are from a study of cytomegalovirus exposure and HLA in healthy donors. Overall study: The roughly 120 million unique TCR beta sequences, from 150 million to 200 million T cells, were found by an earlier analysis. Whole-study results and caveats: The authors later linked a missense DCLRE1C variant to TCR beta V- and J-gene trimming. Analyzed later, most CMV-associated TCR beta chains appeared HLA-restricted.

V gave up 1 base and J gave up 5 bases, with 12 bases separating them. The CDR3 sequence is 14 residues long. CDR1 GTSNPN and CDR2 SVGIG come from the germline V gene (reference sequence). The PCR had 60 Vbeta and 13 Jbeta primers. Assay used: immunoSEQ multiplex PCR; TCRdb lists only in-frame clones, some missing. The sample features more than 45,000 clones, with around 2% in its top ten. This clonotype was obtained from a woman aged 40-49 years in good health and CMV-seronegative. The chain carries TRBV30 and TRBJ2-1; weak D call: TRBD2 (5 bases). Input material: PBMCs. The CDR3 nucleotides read TGTGCCTGGAGTGACCTAGCTGCCCACAATGAGCAGTTCTTC. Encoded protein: CAWSDLAAHNEQFF. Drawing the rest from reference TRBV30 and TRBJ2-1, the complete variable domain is SQTIHQWPATLVQPVGSPLSLECTVEGTSNPNLYWYRQAAGRGLQLLFYSVGIGQISSEVPQNLSASRPQDRQFILSSKKLLLSDSGFYLCAWSDLAAHNEQFFGPGTRLTVL.